A single sample is the source of the 24 T cell receptor beta chains below, sequenced in a study of a mutant IDH1 vaccine in newly diagnosed glioma. Which antigens these TCRs recognize remains unknown. Here immunoSEQ multiplex PCR was the method, and the copy in TCRdb shows in-frame clones only, minus some. The data show about 69,000 clones, around 87% seen once. Time point given: week 35, safety follow-up. What each vaccine dose contained was 300 ug of mutant IDH1 20-mer peptide, accompanied by topical imiquimod. The sequencing used PBMCs, collected from a glioma patient whose treatment included an IDH1 peptide vaccine. These receptors were obtained from a man younger than 40 with glioma.

This chain connects TRBV7-8 to TRBJ2-7; D is uncertain. The CDR3 is made up of 12 amino acids. Germline lookup yields CDR1 SGHVS and CDR2 FQNEAQ. The V end lost 5 bases, the J end lost 0 bases, and 5 bases lay between the germline ends. The CDR3 is CASSPSSYEQYF. CDR3 nucleotides: TGTGCCAGCAGCCCAAGCTCCTACGAGCAGTACTTC. Filled out from reference TRBV7-8 and TRBJ2-7, the complete variable domain reads GAGVSQSPRYKVAKRGQDVALRCDPISGHVSLFWYQQALGQGPEFLTYFQNEAQLDKSGLPSDRFFAERPEGSVSTLKIQRTQQEDSAVYLCASSPSSYEQYFGPGTRLTVT.

The rearrangement links TRBV10-2 to TRBJ2-1, with D perhaps matching TRBD1 (5 bases). Germline assignment: CDR1 WSHSY and CDR2 SAAADI. CDR3 length: 14 amino acids. V lost 10 bases and J 4 bases, leaving 17 bases between the germline ends. CDR3 residues: CATIYSRVYNEQFF. For the CDR3, the DNA is TGCGCCACCATCTATTCCAGGGTATACAATGAGCAGTTCTTC.

This clone appeared once. This rearrangement joins TRBV9 to TRBJ2-2; 11 nucleotides match TRBD1. Germline values: CDR1 SGDLS, CDR2 YYNGEE. The CDR3 has 17 residues. The V gene end was trimmed by 1 base and the J gene end by 4 bases; junction bases not matched to a gene: 6. In DNA, the CDR3 is TGTGCCAGCAGCGTAACACGGACAGGGGGCGTCACCGGGGAGCTGTTTTTT. Protein sequence: CASSVTRTGGVTGELFF.

This clone was found once. V is TRBV2 and J is TRBJ1-1; D uncertain. Germline CDR1 reads SNHLY; CDR2 reads FYNNEI. The V end lost 8 bases, the J end lost 1 base, and 5 bases lay between the germline ends. This CDR3 has 11 amino acids. This CDR3 reads CASFQNTEAFF. In DNA form, the CDR3 reads TGTGCCAGCTTTCAGAACACTGAAGCTTTCTTT.

This sequence joins TRBV30 and TRBJ1-1, with D maybe TRBD1 (6 bases). Trimming took off 0 bases at V and 3 bases at J, with 11 bases between the two ends. CDR3 size: 14 residues. In germline, CDR1 is GTSNPN, CDR2 SVGIG (reference sequence). The CDR3 sequence: CAWSVVRGDTEAFF. The CDR3 region has the DNA TGTGCCTGGAGTGTAGTCAGGGGAGACACTGAAGCTTTCTTT.

The chain is built from TRBV9 and TRBJ2-1; D may correspond to TRBD1 or TRBD2 (5 bases each). The ends were cut back, 4 bases at V and 9 bases at J, with 14 bases in the middle. The germline V gene has CDR1 SGDLS and CDR2 YYNGEE. This CDR3 is 13 amino acids long. CDR3: CASSSGTTGEQFF. CDR3 nucleotide sequence: TGTGCCAGCAGCTCAGGGACCACAGGTGAGCAGTTCTTC.

This chain connects TRBV5-1 to TRBJ1-6; weak D call: TRBD1 (5 bases). Trimming cost V 0 bases and J 7 bases, with 8 bases left between them. Per the germline V gene, CDR1 is SGHRS and CDR2 is YFSETQ. The CDR3 length is 14 residues. The CDR3 loop reads CASSLDGGNSPLHF. CDR3 nucleotides: TGCGCCAGCAGCTTGGATGGGGGAAATTCACCCCTCCACTTT.

The genes are TRBV18 and TRBJ1-3; 9 bases match TRBD1. This CDR3 region has 17 residues. Germline CDR1 is KGHSH and CDR2 is LQKENI. J was trimmed by 1 base and V by 3 bases; bases with no gene match: 7. Here the CDR3 reads CASSPSGQGPSGNTIYF. The CDR3, as DNA: TGTGCCAGCTCACCGTCGGGACAGGGCCCTTCTGGAAACACCATATATTTT.

This chain links TRBV7-8 with TRBJ2-2; 8 nucleotides match TRBD2. V gave up 1 base and J gave up 8 bases; unmatched junction bases: 9. The CDR3 length is 16 residues. CDR1 SGHVS and CDR2 FQNEAQ come from the germline V gene. CDR3 sequence reads: CASSLGGIAGIGELFF. CDR3 DNA sequence: TGTGCCAGCAGCTTAGGTGGAATAGCGGGGATTGGGGAGCTGTTTTTT.

This clone was observed a few times. The chain carries TRBV7-2 and TRBJ2-5; 8 positions match TRBD1. Germline V gene lookup returns CDR1 SGHTA and CDR2 FQGNSA. This CDR3 comprises 15 residues. V lost 5 bases to trimming and J lost 4 bases; unmatched junction nucleotides: 9. Here the CDR3 DNA reads TGTGCCAGCAGCGTAGACAGGGGTGAGGGAGAGACCCAGTACTTC. It codes for CASSVDRGEGETQYF.

The CDR3 region is CVRTFLPALGQGPYEAFF. The CDR3 DNA reads as TGTGTCAGAACCTTCCTGCCAGCCCTGGGACAGGGGCCGTATGAAGCTTTCTTT. The chain is built from TRBV7-5 and TRBJ1-1; the D call of TRBD1 is as the table states it, not checked on the DNA. TRBV7-5 is termed a pseudogene. This CDR3 has 18 residues.

In nucleotides, the CDR3 is TGTGCCAGCAGTCTCCCGGGGAGCTACGAGCAGTACTTC. Translating it yields CASSLPGSYEQYF. This rearrangement joins TRBV6-5 to TRBJ2-7; TRBD2 is a possible D gene (5 bases). Deletions cut 5 bases from V and 3 bases from J, with 11 bases between. Germline V gene lookup returns CDR1 MNHEY and CDR2 SVGAGI. CDR3 length equals 13 residues.

The chain is built from TRBV7-2 and TRBJ2-2; 8 bases line up with TRBD2. CDR3 length: 17 residues. V lost 5 bases, J lost 0 bases, and 8 bases stayed unmatched. Germline CDR1 SGHTA, CDR2 FQGNSA. CDR3 in DNA: TGTGCCAGCAGCCGGGATAGCGGGGCTGCGAACACCGGGGAGCTGTTTTTT. It translates to CASSRDSGAANTGELFF.

This sequence joins TRBV7-2 and TRBJ1-5; TRBD1 might be the D (6 bases). Germline values: CDR1 SGHTA, CDR2 FQGNSA. This CDR3 contains 18 residues. V gave up 4 bases and J gave up 2 bases, with 21 bases separating them. Here the CDR3 DNA reads TGTGCCAGCAGCTCAACAGGGACCGGGTTGGAGGGCAATCAGCCCCAGCATTTT. Translating it yields CASSSTGTGLEGNQPQHF.

V gene TRBV6-6 combines with J gene TRBJ1-2, with TRBD1 as a possible D gene (5 bases). The CDR3 sequence is 16 residues long. CDR1 is MNHNY and CDR2 is SVGAGI in the germline V gene (reference sequence). V gave up 2 bases and J gave up 6 bases, with 19 bases separating them. Written as DNA, the CDR3 is TGTGCCAGCAGTTACACCTACGGGACGGATAGGAATGGCTACACCTTC. This sequence encodes CASSYTYGTDRNGYTF.

The chain is built from TRBV5-1 and TRBJ2-5, with TRBD1 as a possible D gene (6 bases). Trimming pared 1 base from V and 2 bases from J, leaving 15 bases between. Per the germline V gene, CDR1 is SGHRS and CDR2 is YFSETQ. The CDR3 runs to 16 residues. The CDR3 loop reads CASSLSSGARQETQYF. The CDR3 coding sequence is TGCGCCAGCAGCTTGAGCTCAGGGGCCAGGCAAGAGACCCAGTACTTC.

The chain carries TRBV2 and TRBJ2-2, with D perhaps being TRBD1 or TRBD2 (6 bases each). Germline V gene sequence: CDR1 SNHLY, CDR2 FYNNEI. Trimming took off 6 bases at V and 4 bases at J, with 18 bases between the two ends. CDR3 size: 16 residues. The CDR3 DNA sequence: TGTGCCAGCAGCCCTGGGGGGCGGGTGGGCACCGGGGAGCTGTTTTTT. This gives the protein CASSPGGRVGTGELFF.

This chain joins TRBV15 and TRBJ2-7; 7 bases fit TRBD2. Germline lookup yields CDR1 LNHNV and CDR2 YYDKDF (reference sequence). The CDR3 contains 15 residues. The V segment lost 3 bases and the J segment 7 bases; nucleotides outside the gene matches: 12. This CDR3 reads CATSRTVSGGGEQYF. The CDR3 DNA follows: TGTGCCACCAGCAGGACAGTCAGTGGGGGAGGGGAGCAGTACTTC.

This chain joins TRBV6-1 and TRBJ1-2, with a tentative D call TRBD1 (5 bases). The CDR3 is 14 amino acids. The V and J ends lost 0 bases and 4 bases respectively, with 9 bases between them. CDR1 is MNHNS, CDR2 SASEGT, per germline. CDR3 loop: CASSEAGRGYGYTF. CDR3 coding DNA: TGTGCCAGCAGTGAAGCGGGGAGGGGCTATGGCTACACCTTC.

The chain combines TRBV7-8 with TRBJ2-5; D may be TRBD1 or TRBD2 (5 bases each). CDR1 is SGHVS and CDR2 is FQNEAQ in the germline V gene. This CDR3 has 15 residues. Trimming took 2 bases from V and 4 from J, leaving 14 bases between them. The CDR3 protein is CASSLRLVGVETQYF. In nucleotides, the CDR3 is TGTGCCAGCAGCTTAAGGCTCGTGGGGGTAGAGACCCAGTACTTC.

V gene TRBV19 combines with J gene TRBJ1-6, with D possibly being TRBD1 (5 bases). The CDR3 runs 16 residues. CDR1 and CDR2 from the germline V gene are LNHDA and SQIVND (reference sequence). Trimming left V 6 bases short and J 9 bases short, with 21 bases between. The CDR3: CASSPLGTQTGSPLHF. The CDR3 DNA is TGTGCCAGTAGCCCACTCGGGACTCAGACGGGTTCACCCCTCCACTTT.

This clone was seen more than once but under ten times. The chain combines TRBV4-1 with TRBJ1-1, with D perhaps matching TRBD1 (6 bases). With 4 bases removed from V and 12 bases from J, the gap between germline ends came to 12 bases. The CDR3 runs to 11 residues. Germline V gene lookup returns CDR1 MGHRA and CDR2 YSYEKL. The CDR3: CASSRGAMTFF. DNA of the CDR3: TGCGCCAGCAGCCGGGGGGCAATGACTTTCTTT.

The genes are TRBV28 and TRBJ2-7; the D gene is possibly TRBD2 (6 bases). Trimming removed 2 bases at V and 6 bases at J, with 20 bases between. The CDR3 has 16 amino acids. CDR1 and CDR2 from the germline V gene are MDHEN and SYDVKM. CDR3 sequence: CASSLVSGGAAREQYF. CDR3 bases: TGTGCCAGCAGTTTAGTCTCTGGCGGGGCGGCGCGCGAGCAGTACTTC.

In its sample, this clone was seen a few times. The V call is TRBV27, the J call TRBJ2-7; TRBD2 aligns across 7 bases. The CDR3 is 16 residues long. J lost 3 bases, V lost 0 bases, and 8 bases had no gene match. Germline CDR1 is MNHEY and CDR2 is SMNVEV (reference sequence). CDR3 sequence reads: CASSLSPRGDYYEQYF. Here the CDR3 DNA reads TGTGCCAGCAGTTTATCCCCCCGGGGGGACTACTACGAGCAGTACTTC.